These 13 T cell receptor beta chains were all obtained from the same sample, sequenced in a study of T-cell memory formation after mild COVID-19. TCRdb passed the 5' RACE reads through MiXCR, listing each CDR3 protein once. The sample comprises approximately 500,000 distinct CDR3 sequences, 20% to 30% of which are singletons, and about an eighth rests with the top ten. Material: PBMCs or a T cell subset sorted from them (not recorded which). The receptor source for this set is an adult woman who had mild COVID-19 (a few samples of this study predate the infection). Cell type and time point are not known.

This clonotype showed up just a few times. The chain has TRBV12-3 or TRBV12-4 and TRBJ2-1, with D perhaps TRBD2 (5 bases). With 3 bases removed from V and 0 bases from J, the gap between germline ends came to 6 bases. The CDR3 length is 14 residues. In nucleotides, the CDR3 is TGTGCCAGCAGTTTTGGACTCTCCTACAATGAGCAGTTCTTC. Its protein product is CASSFGLSYNEQFF.

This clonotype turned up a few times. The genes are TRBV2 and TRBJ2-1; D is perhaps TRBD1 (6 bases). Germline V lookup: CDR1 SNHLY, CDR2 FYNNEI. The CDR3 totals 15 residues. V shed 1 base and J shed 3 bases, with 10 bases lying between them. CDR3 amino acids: CASSEGQVHYNEQFF. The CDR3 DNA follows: TGTGCCAGCAGTGAAGGACAGGTCCACTACAATGAGCAGTTCTTC.

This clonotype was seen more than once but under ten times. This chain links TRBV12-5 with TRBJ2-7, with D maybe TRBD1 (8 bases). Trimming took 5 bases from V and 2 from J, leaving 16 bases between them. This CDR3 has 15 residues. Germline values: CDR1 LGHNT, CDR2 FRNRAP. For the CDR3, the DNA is TGTGCTAGTGGTCTACAGGGGGGGTTAGCCTACGAGCAGTACTTC. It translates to CASGLQGGLAYEQYF.

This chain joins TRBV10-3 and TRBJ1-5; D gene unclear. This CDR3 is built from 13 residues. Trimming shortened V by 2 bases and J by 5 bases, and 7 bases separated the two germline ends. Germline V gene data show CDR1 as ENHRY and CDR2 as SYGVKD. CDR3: CAISEAGYQPQHF. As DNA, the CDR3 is TGTGCCATCAGTGAGGCGGGGTATCAGCCCCAGCATTTT.

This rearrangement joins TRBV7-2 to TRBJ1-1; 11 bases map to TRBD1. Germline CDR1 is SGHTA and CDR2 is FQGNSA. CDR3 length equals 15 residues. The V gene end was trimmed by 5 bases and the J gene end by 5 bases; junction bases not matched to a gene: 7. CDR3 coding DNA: TGTGCCAGCAGCCCTAGGGACAGGGGGATGACTGAAGCTTTCTTT. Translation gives CASSPRDRGMTEAFF.

The CDR3 region has the DNA TGTGCCATCAGACGCCGGGACATTAACTCCTACGAGCAGTACTTC. This sequence encodes CAIRRRDINSYEQYF. The chain uses TRBV10-3 and TRBJ2-7; D is perhaps TRBD1 (6 bases). Trimming left V 6 bases short and J 0 bases short, with 15 bases between. CDR1 ENHRY and CDR2 SYGVKD come from the germline V gene. This CDR3 has 15 amino acids.

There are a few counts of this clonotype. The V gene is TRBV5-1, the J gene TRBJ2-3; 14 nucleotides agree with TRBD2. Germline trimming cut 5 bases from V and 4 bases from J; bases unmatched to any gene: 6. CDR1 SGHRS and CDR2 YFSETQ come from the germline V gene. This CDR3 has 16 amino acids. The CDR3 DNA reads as TGCGCCAGCAGTCGGGGACTAGCGGGAGAGGCAGATACGCAGTATTTT. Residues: CASSRGLAGEADTQYF.

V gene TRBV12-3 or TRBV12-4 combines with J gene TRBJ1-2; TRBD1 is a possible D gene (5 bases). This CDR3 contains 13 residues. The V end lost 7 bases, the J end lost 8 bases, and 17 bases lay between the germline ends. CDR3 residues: CASIAGPSGGYTF. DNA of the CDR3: TGTGCCAGCATAGCGGGGCCATCGGGAGGCTACACCTTC.

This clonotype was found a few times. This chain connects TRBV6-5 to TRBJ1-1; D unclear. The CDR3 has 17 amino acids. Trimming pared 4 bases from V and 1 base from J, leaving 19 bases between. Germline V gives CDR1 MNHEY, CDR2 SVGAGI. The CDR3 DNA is TGTGCCAGCAGTTCCCTCTCCCTGAGAGGCCAGAACACTGAAGCTTTCTTT. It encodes CASSSLSLRGQNTEAFF.

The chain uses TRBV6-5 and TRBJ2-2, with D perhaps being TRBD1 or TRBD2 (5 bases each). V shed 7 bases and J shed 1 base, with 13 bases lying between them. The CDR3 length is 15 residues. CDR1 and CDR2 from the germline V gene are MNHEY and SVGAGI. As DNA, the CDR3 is TGTGCCAGCAATCCGGGACCCCAGAACACCGGGGAGCTGTTTTTT. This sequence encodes CASNPGPQNTGELFF.

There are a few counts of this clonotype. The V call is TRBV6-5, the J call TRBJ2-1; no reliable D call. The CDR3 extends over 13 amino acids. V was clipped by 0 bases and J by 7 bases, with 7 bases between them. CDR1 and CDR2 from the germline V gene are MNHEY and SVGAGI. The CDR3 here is CASSYSRVNEQFF. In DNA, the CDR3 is TGTGCCAGCAGTTACTCCCGGGTAAATGAGCAGTTCTTC.

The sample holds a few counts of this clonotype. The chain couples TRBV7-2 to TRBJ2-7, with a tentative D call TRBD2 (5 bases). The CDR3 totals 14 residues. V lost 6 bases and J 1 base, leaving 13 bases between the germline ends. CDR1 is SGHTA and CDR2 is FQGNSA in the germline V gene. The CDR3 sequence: CASSPMTGSYEQYF. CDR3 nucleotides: TGTGCCAGCAGTCCAATGACGGGATCCTACGAGCAGTACTTC.

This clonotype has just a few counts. This chain's CDR3 is CASSYSRSYEQYF. CDR3 DNA: TGTGCCAGCAGTTACTCCCGTTCCTACGAGCAGTACTTC. The chain employs TRBV6-5 and TRBJ2-7; D gene ambiguous. The CDR3 length is 13 residues. V was shortened by 0 bases and J by 1 base, with 4 bases between the two germline ends. Germline loops: CDR1 MNHEY, CDR2 SVGAGI.